This TCR beta chain comes out of a study of patients and donors after allogeneic stem cell transplantation. TCRdb ran MiXCR on the RT-PCR reads and lists one entry per CDR3 protein. The table shows 2,500 to 3,000 distinct CDR3 sequences, with 7% to 10% occurring only once. V lost 1 base and J 9 bases, leaving 16 bases between the germline ends. Germline V lookup: CDR1 KGHSH, CDR2 LQKENI. The CDR3 length is 14 residues. The gene calls are TRBV18 and TRBJ2-7; weak D call: TRBD2 (5 bases). Sequencing was performed on blood, either unsorted or a sorted T cell fraction (not recorded which). The source is a human donor who was either an allogeneic HSCT recipient or a stem cell or donor lymphocyte infusion donor (not recorded which). It is not recorded whose cells these are; they may come from a transplant donor. This CDR3 is CASSPQGAGEGQYF. Here the CDR3 DNA reads TGTGCCAGCTCACCACAGGGAGCTGGTGAAGGGCAGTACTTC. The variable domain in full, completed from reference TRBV18 and TRBJ2-7, reads NAGVMQNPRHLVRRRGQEARLRCSPMKGHSHVYWYRQLPEEGLKFMVYLQKENIIDESGMPKERFSAEFPKEGPSILRIQQVVRGDSAAYFCASSPQGAGEGQYFGPGTRLTVT.